Shown below are 3 T cell receptor beta chains from a single sample sequenced in a study of blood T cell repertoires in COVID-19. Profiling relied on immunoSEQ multiplex PCR, and the TCRdb table lists in-frame clones only, not all of them. The repertoire consists of tens of thousands of clones, with just under 85% occurring once and the leading ten covering 13% to 15%. The sequenced sample was peripheral blood. The receptors derive from a human donor in a cohort sampled during active COVID-19.

The chain recombines TRBV11-2 with TRBJ2-1; unclear D gene. V dropped 0 bases and J dropped 2 bases, with 8 bases sitting between them. Germline CDR1 is SGHAT and CDR2 is FQNNGV. The CDR3 totals 15 residues. The CDR3 coding sequence is TGTGCCAGCAGCTTAGAGGTGGGCCCCTACAATGAGCAGTTCTTC. This sequence encodes CASSLEVGPYNEQFF.

J is TRBJ2-7 and V is TRBV3-1 (or the pseudogene TRBV3-2), with 7 nucleotides matching TRBD1. V was clipped by 3 bases and J by 5 bases; unmatched bases: 7. This CDR3 contains 14 residues. CDR1 is LGHDT, CDR2 YNNKEL, per germline (reference sequence). CDR3: CASSQAGGYHEQYF. In DNA, the CDR3 is TGTGCCAGCAGCCAGGCAGGGGGTTACCACGAGCAGTACTTC.

The V call is TRBV7-9, the J call TRBJ2-5; TRBD2 matches 7 bases. V lost 1 base to trimming and J lost 2 bases; unmatched junction nucleotides: 4. The CDR3 runs 15 residues. The germline V gene has CDR1 SEHNR and CDR2 FQNEAQ (reference sequence). CDR3 sequence: CASSLGLAVQETQYF. The CDR3 bases are TGTGCCAGCAGCTTAGGACTAGCCGTTCAAGAGACCCAGTACTTC.